This section outlines one T cell receptor beta chain sequence together with its context. Its antigen is as yet unknown. This sample was taken from a study of cytomegalovirus exposure and HLA in healthy donors. A multiplex PCR was run with 60 Vbeta primers and 13 Jbeta primers. Assay used: immunoSEQ multiplex PCR; TCRdb lists only in-frame clones, some missing. This table holds some 150,000 clones, 60% to 85% found once. Germline loops: CDR1 SQVTM, CDR2 ANQGSEA. V dropped 1 base and J dropped 5 bases, with 8 bases sitting between them. CDR3 length equals 12 residues. Study-level results: Later, an analysis showed that TCR beta chains associated with HLA were more clonally expanded than others that were equally common. Among TCR beta chains, those listed as cytomegalovirus-associated numbered around 160. The analysis excluded some indistinguishable V segments, including TRBV6-2 and TRBV6-3.

This chain joins TRBV29-1 and TRBJ1-2, with D tentatively TRBD1 (5 bases). Specimen: PBMCs. The clonotype was recovered from a male donor in good health and CMV-seronegative. The CDR3 DNA follows: TGCAGCGTTGAAGTCGGGACTTATGGCTACACCTTC. Residues: CSVEVGTYGYTF.